A single T cell receptor (beta chain) is shown here with its context. No antigen is known for it. Germline V gives CDR1 SGHVS, CDR2 FNYEAQ. The CDR3 loop spans 14 amino acids. Deletions cut 5 bases from V and 2 bases from J, with 12 bases between. These data come from a study of T cell clonotyping in hematopoietic cell transplantation. Turning to the study itself: Pretransplant recipient samples were taken after cytoreduction.

The repertoire was sequenced with immunoSEQ multiplex PCR; TCRdb's copy has only in-frame clones and lacks some. The sample has around 7,300 clones, 80% to 90% seen once. Study-level findings and limits: Recipient TCR diversity dropped after transplant; expanded clonotypes rose from day 30 to 180.

Indicated time point: recipient sample about 28 days before transplant, after cytoreduction. Material: peripheral blood mononuclear cells, obtained before stem cell transplant. The J gene is TRBJ2-5, the V gene TRBV7-6; D perhaps matches TRBD2 (6 bases). The receptor was derived from a man aged 25-45 years with acute myeloid leukemia. Some clones in this sample may be carry-over from other donors' samples. The CDR3 loop reads CASSPGRGQETQYF. CDR3 DNA: TGTGCCAGCAGCCCCGGGCGGGGACAAGAGACCCAGTACTTC.